The rows below give T cell receptor beta chains drawn from one sample of a study of regulatory T cells in long-lasting Graves disease. TCRdb itself ran the multiplex PCR reads through MiXCR, one entry per CDR3 protein. The sample holds 550,000 to 600,000 distinct CDR3 sequences, approximately 16% seen once. The sample was also linked to a second study, of T cells in Graves' hyperthyroidism and ophthalmopathy.

The source material was peripheral blood mononuclear cells (PBMCs), sampled at new diagnosis, from a patient treated with antithyroid drugs. Receptors originate from a man aged 18-30 years with Graves disease. The CDR3 runs from the conserved cysteine through the conserved F or W. D genes are given only for firm matches. Not every row has a clone size; where given, it reads once, few, many or a size class.

D gene: -; V gene: TRBV30; clone size: few; J gene: TRBJ2-7; CDR3 DNA: TGTGCCTGGACCACGGACGCCTCCTACGAGCAGTACTTC; CDR3 protein: CAWTTDASYEQYF
D gene: -; V gene: TRBV6-5; clone size: few; J gene: TRBJ1-3; CDR3 DNA: TGTGCCAGCAGTTACTCCGGGACACAGGGAAACACCATATATTTT; CDR3 protein: CASSYSGTQGNTIYF
D gene: -; V gene: TRBV14; clone size: few; J gene: TRBJ1-5; CDR3 DNA: TGTGCCAGCAGCCAAGAAGGCCAGGACAGTTCTAATCAGCCCCAGCATTTT; CDR3 protein: CASSQEGQDSSNQPQHF
D gene: -; V gene: TRBV7-3; clone size: many; J gene: TRBJ2-7; CDR3 DNA: TGTGCCAGCAGCGAAGGACCGAGAGGCTCCTACGAGCAGTACTTC; CDR3 protein: CASSEGPRGSYEQYF
D gene: TRBD2; V gene: TRBV29-1; clone size: many; J gene: TRBJ2-1; CDR3 DNA: TGCAGCGTTGTGGCTAGCGGGAGACTAAATGAGCAGTTCTTC; CDR3 protein: CSVVASGRLNEQFF
D gene: TRBD1; V gene: TRBV7-2; clone size: -; J gene: TRBJ2-1; CDR3 DNA: TGTGCCAGCAGCTCTCCGGGACAGATCGCCTACGAGCAGTTCTTC; CDR3 protein: CASSSPGQIAYEQFF
D gene: TRBD2; V gene: TRBV29-1; clone size: many; J gene: TRBJ2-5; CDR3 DNA: TGCAGCGTTGTGCGGGGGCAAGAGACCCAGTACTTC; CDR3 protein: CSVVRGQETQYF
D gene: TRBD1; V gene: TRBV27; clone size: -; J gene: TRBJ2-5; CDR3 DNA: TGTGCCACGGCGGGACAGGGGGCGGAGACCCAGTACTTC; CDR3 protein: CATAGQGAETQYF
D gene: -; V gene: TRBV28; clone size: many; J gene: TRBJ2-3; CDR3 DNA: TGTGCCAGCAGGCCTACCGGGACCGAAGATACGCAGTATTTT; CDR3 protein: CASRPTGTEDTQYF
D gene: -; V gene: TRBV18; clone size: many; J gene: TRBJ2-2; CDR3 DNA: TGTGCCAGCTCACCTAGGGGCACCGGGGAGCTGTTTTTT; CDR3 protein: CASSPRGTGELFF
D gene: TRBD1; V gene: TRBV9; clone size: many; J gene: TRBJ1-2; CDR3 DNA: TGTGCCAGCAGTAACGACAGGGAGAACTATGGCTACACCTTC; CDR3 protein: CASSNDRENYGYTF
D gene: TRBD2; V gene: TRBV19; clone size: -; J gene: TRBJ2-7; CDR3 DNA: TGTGCCAGTAGTACATCTAGCGGGAGCTACGAGCAGTACTTC; CDR3 protein: CASSTSSGSYEQYF
D gene: -; V gene: TRBV28; clone size: -; J gene: TRBJ1-6; CDR3 DNA: TGTGCCAGCAGTTTATTTGAGTTACCGCGGGGACGGCATAATTCACCCCTCCACTTT; CDR3 protein: CASSLFELPRGRHNSPLHF
D gene: TRBD1; V gene: TRBV27; clone size: -; J gene: TRBJ1-4; CDR3 DNA: TGTGCCAGCAGTGTGACAGGGTGGGCAACTAATGAAAAACTGTTTTTT; CDR3 protein: CASSVTGWATNEKLFF
D gene: -; V gene: TRBV5-1; clone size: few; J gene: TRBJ2-6; CDR3 DNA: TGCGCCAGCAGCTTGGCGTCAACCTCTGGGGCCAACGTCCTGACTTTC; CDR3 protein: CASSLASTSGANVLTF
D gene: TRBD2; V gene: TRBV6-6; clone size: few; J gene: TRBJ2-5; CDR3 DNA: TGTGCCAGCAGTTACTCGTGGGGGTTGAGCGGGAGAGAGACCCAGTACTTC; CDR3 protein: CASSYSWGLSGRETQYF
D gene: TRBD1; V gene: TRBV28; clone size: many; J gene: TRBJ2-1; CDR3 DNA: TGTGCCAGCAGTTTCCTCCGGGACAGGGGGAATGAGCAGTTCTTC; CDR3 protein: CASSFLRDRGNEQFF
D gene: -; V gene: TRBV2; clone size: many; J gene: TRBJ2-2; CDR3 DNA: TGTGCCAGCAGTGAAGCAGAGGCCGGGGAGCTGTTTTTT; CDR3 protein: CASSEAEAGELFF
D gene: TRBD1; V gene: TRBV27; clone size: few; J gene: TRBJ2-7; CDR3 DNA: TGTGCCAGCAGTCCGGACAGGGGCGCTCACTACGAGCAGTACTTC; CDR3 protein: CASSPDRGAHYEQYF
D gene: -; V gene: TRBV29-1; clone size: -; J gene: TRBJ2-1; CDR3 DNA: TGCAGCGCCCTCCCCCAAGACACCCTCTACAATGAGCAGTTCTTC; CDR3 protein: CSALPQDTLYNEQFF
D gene: -; V gene: TRBV20-1; clone size: -; J gene: TRBJ2-1; CDR3 DNA: TGCAGTGCTAGCCCTAGACAGGTACGGTTCTTC; CDR3 protein: CSASPRQVRFF
D gene: -; V gene: TRBV5-1; clone size: many; J gene: TRBJ2-1; CDR3 DNA: TGCGCCAGCAGCTTGGAGAACGATAATGAGCAGTTCTTC; CDR3 protein: CASSLENDNEQFF